Shown below are 2 T cell receptor beta chains from a single sample sequenced in a study of molecular identifiers for immune sequencing clone quantification. MiXCR was run by TCRdb on the PCR reads, yielding one entry per CDR3 protein. The sample lists approximately 630,000 distinct CDR3 sequences; 25% were seen once. Sequencing was carried out using naive CD8+ T cells from blood, with Jurkat cell RNA spiked in. Subset: FACS-sorted CD8+CD4-CCR7+CD45RA+ naive T cells. Source of these receptors: a human donor in good health. Some libraries in this study had Jurkat cell RNA spiked in.

This clonotype was detected a few times. The chain combines TRBV5-1 with TRBJ2-2; no clear D. Germline-derived CDR1 and CDR2 are SGHRS and YFSETQ. The V gene lost 3 bases and the J gene lost 0 bases, with 12 bases spanning the gap. This CDR3 has 16 amino acids. The CDR3 here is CASSSPAEPNTGELFF. The DNA for the CDR3 is TGCGCCAGCAGCTCGCCAGCAGAACCGAACACCGGGGAGCTGTTTTTT.

The sample holds many counts of this clonotype. This chain connects TRBV7-6 to TRBJ2-3, with a weak D call TRBD2 (6 bases). There are 15 residues in the CDR3. V was clipped by 1 base and J by 0 bases, with 8 bases between them. Per germline, CDR1 SGHVS and CDR2 FNYEAQ. The CDR3: CASSLGGVSTDTQYF. In DNA, the CDR3 is TGTGCCAGCAGCTTAGGCGGGGTGAGCACAGATACGCAGTATTTT.